The clone carrying this TCR beta chain showed up many times. Its antigen remains unidentified. The CDR3 runs 14 residues. Germline V gene lookup returns CDR1 SNHLY and CDR2 FYNNEI. With 6 bases clipped from V and 10 bases from J, the junction kept 9 bases outside the gene matches. The sample is drawn from a study of regulatory T cells in long-lasting Graves disease. Study-wide points: Repertoires from persistent disease leaned toward TRBV28, TRBJ1-2 and TRBJ2-5. Persistent patients shared fewer than 3,500 public clonotypes among themselves. Newly diagnosed patients shared fewer, at about a thousand.

In building TCR beta libraries, iRepertoire HTBI primers were used together with Arm-PCR of CDR3 regions. One entry per CDR3 protein, called by TCRdb with MiXCR from the multiplex PCR reads. This sample carries under 500,000 distinct CDR3 sequences, about 20% of them seen once, and the ten largest clones take more than 20%. Time point denoted: persistent/refractory GD, antithyroid drugs over 5 years with positive TRAb. PBMC RNA served as the TCR library source. The genes are TRBV2 and TRBJ1-4; 9 bases align to TRBD1. This receptor was obtained from a female donor with Graves disease. Sequences were derived from peripheral blood mononuclear cells (PBMCs), sampled when the disease was refractory, from a patient treated with antithyroid drugs. The CDR3 loop reads CASRPGTGFGKLFF. In DNA form, the CDR3 reads TGTGCCAGCAGACCCGGGACAGGGTTCGGAAAACTGTTTTTT.